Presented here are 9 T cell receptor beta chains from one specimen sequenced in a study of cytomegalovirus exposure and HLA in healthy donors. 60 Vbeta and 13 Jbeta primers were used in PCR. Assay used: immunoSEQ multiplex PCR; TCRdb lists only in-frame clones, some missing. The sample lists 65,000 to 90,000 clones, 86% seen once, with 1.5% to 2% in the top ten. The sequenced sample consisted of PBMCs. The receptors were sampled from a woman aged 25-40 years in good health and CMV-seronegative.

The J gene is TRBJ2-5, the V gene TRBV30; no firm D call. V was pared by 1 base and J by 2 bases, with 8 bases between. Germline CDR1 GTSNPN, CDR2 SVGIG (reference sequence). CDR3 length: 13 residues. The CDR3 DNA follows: TGTGCCTGGAGTGGACTCCCGCAAGAGACCCAGTACTTC. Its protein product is CAWSGLPQETQYF.

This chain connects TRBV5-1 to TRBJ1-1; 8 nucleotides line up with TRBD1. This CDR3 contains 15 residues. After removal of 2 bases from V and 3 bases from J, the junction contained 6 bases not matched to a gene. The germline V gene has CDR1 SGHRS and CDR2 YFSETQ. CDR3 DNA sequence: TGCGCCAGCAGCTTCAGGGGGCGGCTTGACACTGAAGCTTTCTTT. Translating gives CASSFRGRLDTEAFF. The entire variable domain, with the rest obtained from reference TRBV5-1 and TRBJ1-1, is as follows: KAGVTQTPRYLIKTRGQQVTLSCSPISGHRSVSWYQQTPGQGLQFLFEYFSETQRNKGNFPGRFSGRQFSNSRSEMNVSTLELGDSALYLCASSFRGRLDTEAFFGQGTRLTVV.

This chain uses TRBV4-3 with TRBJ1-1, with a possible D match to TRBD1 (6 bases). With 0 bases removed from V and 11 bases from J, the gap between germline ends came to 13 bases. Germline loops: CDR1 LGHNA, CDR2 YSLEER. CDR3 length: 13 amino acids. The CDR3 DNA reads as TGCGCCAGCAGCCAAGAGTTAAACAGGGCGGCTTTCTTT. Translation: CASSQELNRAAFF.

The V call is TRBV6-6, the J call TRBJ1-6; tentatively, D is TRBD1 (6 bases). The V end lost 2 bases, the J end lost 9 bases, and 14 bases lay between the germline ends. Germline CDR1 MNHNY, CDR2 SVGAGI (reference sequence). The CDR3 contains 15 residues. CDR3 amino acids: CASSYVRTEGSPLHF. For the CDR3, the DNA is TGTGCCAGCAGTTACGTAAGGACAGAGGGTTCACCCCTCCACTTT.

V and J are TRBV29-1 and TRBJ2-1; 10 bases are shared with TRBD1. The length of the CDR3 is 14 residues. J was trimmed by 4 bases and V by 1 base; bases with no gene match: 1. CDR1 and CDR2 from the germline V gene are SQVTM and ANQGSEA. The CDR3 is CSVEGTGGYNEQFF. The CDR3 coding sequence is TGCAGCGTTGAAGGGACAGGGGGTTACAATGAGCAGTTCTTC.

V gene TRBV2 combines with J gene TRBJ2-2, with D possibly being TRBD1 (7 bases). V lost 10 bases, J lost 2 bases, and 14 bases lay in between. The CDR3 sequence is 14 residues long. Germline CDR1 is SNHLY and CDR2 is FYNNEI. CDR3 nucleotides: TGTGCCAAAGGCAGGGGGGTTAACACCGGGGAGCTGTTTTTT. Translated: CAKGRGVNTGELFF. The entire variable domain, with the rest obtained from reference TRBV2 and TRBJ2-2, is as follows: EPEVTQTPSHQVTQMGQEVILRCVPISNHLYFYWYRQILGQKVEFLVSFYNNEISEKSEIFDDQFSVERPDGSNFTLKIRSTKLEDSAMYFCAKGRGVNTGELFFGEGSRLTVL.

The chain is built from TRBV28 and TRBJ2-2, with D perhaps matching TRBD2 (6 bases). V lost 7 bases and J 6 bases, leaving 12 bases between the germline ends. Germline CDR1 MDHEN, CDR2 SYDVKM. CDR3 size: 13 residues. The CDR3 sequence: CASTGVRSGELFF. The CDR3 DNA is TGTGCCAGCACGGGGGTTAGGTCCGGGGAGCTGTTTTTT.

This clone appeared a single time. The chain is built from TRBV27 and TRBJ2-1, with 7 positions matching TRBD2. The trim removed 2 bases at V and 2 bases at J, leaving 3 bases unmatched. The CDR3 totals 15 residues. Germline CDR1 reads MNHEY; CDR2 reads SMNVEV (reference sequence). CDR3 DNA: TGTGCCAGCAGTTTAGGACTAGGACCCTACAATGAGCAGTTCTTC. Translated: CASSLGLGPYNEQFF.

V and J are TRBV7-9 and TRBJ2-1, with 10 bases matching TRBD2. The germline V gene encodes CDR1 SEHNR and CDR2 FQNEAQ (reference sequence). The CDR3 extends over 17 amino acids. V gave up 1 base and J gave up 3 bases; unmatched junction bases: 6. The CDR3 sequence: CASSLGRGLANYNEQFF. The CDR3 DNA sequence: TGTGCCAGCAGCTTAGGCCGGGGACTAGCGAACTACAATGAGCAGTTCTTC.